The text below deals with one TCR beta chain. This CDR3 has 13 amino acids. In germline, CDR1 is LGHDT, CDR2 YNNKEL (reference sequence). With 1 base removed from V and 4 bases from J, the gap between germline ends came to 7 bases. These data originate in a study of blood T cells in healthy people across ages. Then a second PCR, running roughly 7 to 11 cycles, was carried out with a sample-barcoded 5' primer and a J-beta primer mix. TCRdb reprocessed the 5' RACE reads with MiXCR, giving one entry per CDR3 protein. The sample lists more than 500,000 distinct CDR3 sequences; about 26% were seen once. The chain combines TRBV3-1 with TRBJ1-1, with D uncertain. Sequenced input: blood. This clonotype originated in a woman in her 70s in good health. CDR3 DNA: TGTGCCAGCAGCCAAGGGGGAATCACTGAAGCTTTCTTT. Residues: CASSQGGITEAFF.